The count of the clone carrying this TCR beta chain is one. Its target is not known. Produced via immunoSEQ multiplex PCR; TCRdb's table is partial and in-frame only. The data hold tens of thousands of clones, with about 75% observed a single time. In germline, CDR1 is SGHTS, CDR2 YDEGEE. Trimming removed 7 bases at V and 4 bases at J, with 23 bases between. There are 16 residues in the CDR3. This entry belongs to a study of radiotherapy plus CTLA-4 blockade in lung cancer. Overall study findings and caveats: How blood T cell clones changed early, along with interferon-beta, reportedly forecast response best.

Material: peripheral blood, obtained from a patient treated with radiotherapy plus ipilimumab. This TCR derives from a human donor with non-small cell lung cancer that progressed on radiotherapy plus ipilimumab. This rearrangement joins TRBV5-8 to TRBJ1-2, with D hard to call. CDR3 nucleotide sequence: TGTGCCAGCGTTTCATATAATCCACGAAAGACCTATGGCTACACCTTC. This translates into CASVSYNPRKTYGYTF. The full variable domain, completed using reference TRBV5-8 and TRBJ1-2, is EAGVTQSPTHLIKTRGQQATLRCSPISGHTSVYWYQQALGLGLQFLLWYDEGEERNRGNFPPRFSGRQFPNYSSELNVNALELEDSALYLCASVSYNPRKTYGYTFGSGTRLTVV.